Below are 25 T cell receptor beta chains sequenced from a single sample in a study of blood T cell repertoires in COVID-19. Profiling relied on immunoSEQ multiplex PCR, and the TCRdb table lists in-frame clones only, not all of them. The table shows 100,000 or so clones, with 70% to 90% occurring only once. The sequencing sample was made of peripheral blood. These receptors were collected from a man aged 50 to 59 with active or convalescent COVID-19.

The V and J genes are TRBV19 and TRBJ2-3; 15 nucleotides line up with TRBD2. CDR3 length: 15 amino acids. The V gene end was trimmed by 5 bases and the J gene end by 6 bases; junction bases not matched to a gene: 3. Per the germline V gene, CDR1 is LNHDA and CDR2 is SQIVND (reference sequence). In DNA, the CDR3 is TGTGCCAGTAGTGGGGGACTAGCGGGAGGCGATACGCAGTATTTT. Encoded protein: CASSGGLAGGDTQYF.

CDR3 loop: CASSQQGDSYEQYF. The DNA of the CDR3 is TGTGCCAGCAGCCAACAGGGGGACTCCTACGAGCAGTACTTC. The chain recombines TRBV11-1 with TRBJ2-7; 8 nucleotides align to TRBD1. CDR3 length: 14 residues. After removal of 5 bases from V and 0 bases from J, the junction contained 3 bases not matched to a gene. Per the germline V gene, CDR1 is SGHAT and CDR2 is FQDESV (reference sequence).

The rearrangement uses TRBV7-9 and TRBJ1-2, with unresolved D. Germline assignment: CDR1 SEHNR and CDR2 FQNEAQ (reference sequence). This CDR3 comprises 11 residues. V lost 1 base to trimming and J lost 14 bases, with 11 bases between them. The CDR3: CASSLDEGSTF. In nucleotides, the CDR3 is TGTGCCAGCAGCTTAGACGAGGGTAGTACCTTC.

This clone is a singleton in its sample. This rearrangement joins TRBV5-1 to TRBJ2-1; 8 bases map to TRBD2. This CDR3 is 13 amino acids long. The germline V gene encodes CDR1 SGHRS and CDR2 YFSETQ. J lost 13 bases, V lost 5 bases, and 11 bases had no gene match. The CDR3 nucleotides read TGCGCCAGCAGTCCATTATCGGCGGGAGGACAGTTCTTC. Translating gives CASSPLSAGGQFF. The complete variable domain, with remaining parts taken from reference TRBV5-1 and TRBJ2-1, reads KAGVTQTPRYLIKTRGQQVTLSCSPISGHRSVSWYQQTPGQGLQFLFEYFSETQRNKGNFPGRFSGRQFSNSRSEMNVSTLELGDSALYLCASSPLSAGGQFFGPGTRLTVL.

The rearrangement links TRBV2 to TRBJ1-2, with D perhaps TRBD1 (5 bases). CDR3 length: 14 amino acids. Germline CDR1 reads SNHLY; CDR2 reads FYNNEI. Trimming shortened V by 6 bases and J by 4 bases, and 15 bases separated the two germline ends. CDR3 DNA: TGTGCCAGCAGGCCAGGGTTTGATATCTATGGCTACACCTTC. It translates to CASRPGFDIYGYTF.

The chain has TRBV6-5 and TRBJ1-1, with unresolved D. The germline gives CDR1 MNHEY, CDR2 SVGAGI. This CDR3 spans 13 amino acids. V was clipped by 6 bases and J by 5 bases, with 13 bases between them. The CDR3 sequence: CASRSGLGTEAFF. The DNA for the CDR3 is TGTGCCAGCAGGAGCGGGCTTGGAACTGAAGCTTTCTTT.

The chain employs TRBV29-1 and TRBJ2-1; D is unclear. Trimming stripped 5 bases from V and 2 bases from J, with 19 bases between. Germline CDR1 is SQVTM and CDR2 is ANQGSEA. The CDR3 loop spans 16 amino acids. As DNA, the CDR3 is TGCAGCGTTTCCCATCGAGGCGACTTTACCTACAATGAGCAGTTCTTC. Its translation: CSVSHRGDFTYNEQFF.

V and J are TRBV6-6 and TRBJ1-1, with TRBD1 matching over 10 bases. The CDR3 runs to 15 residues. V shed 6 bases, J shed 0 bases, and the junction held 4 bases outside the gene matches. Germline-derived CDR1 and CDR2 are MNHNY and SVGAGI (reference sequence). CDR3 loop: CASRPGQGMNTEAFF. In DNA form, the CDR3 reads TGTGCCAGCAGACCGGGACAGGGGATGAACACTGAAGCTTTCTTT.

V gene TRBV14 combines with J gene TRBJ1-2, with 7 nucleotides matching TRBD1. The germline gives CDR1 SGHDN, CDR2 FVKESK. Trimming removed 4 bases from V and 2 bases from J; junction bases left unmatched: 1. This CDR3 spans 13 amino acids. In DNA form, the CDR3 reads TGTGCCAGCAGCCGACAGGGAAACTATGGCTACACCTTC. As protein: CASSRQGNYGYTF.

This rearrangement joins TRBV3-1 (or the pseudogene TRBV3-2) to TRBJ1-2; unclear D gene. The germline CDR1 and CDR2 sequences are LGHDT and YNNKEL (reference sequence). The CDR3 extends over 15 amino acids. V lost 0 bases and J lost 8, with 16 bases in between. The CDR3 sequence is CASSQDEGLIWGYTF. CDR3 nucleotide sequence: TGTGCCAGCAGCCAAGATGAGGGTTTGATTTGGGGCTACACCTTC.

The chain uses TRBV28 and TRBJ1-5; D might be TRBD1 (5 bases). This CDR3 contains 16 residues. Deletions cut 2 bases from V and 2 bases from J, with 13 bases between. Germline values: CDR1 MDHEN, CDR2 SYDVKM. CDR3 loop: CASSLEGQGRNQPQHF. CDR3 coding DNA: TGTGCCAGCAGTTTAGAAGGGCAGGGCCGCAATCAGCCCCAGCATTTT.

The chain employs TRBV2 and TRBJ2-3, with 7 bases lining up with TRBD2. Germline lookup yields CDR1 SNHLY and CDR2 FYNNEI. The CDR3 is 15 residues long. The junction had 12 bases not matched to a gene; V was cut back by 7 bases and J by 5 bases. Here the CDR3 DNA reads TGTGCCAGCAAAATCCTTGGGGGGGTTGGAGATACGCAGTATTTT. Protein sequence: CASKILGGVGDTQYF.

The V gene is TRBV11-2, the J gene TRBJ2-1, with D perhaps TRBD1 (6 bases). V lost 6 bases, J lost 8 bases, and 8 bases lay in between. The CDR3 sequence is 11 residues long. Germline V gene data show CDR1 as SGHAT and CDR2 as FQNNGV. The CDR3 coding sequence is TGTGCCAGCAGAAGGGGGTATGAGCAGTTCTTC. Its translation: CASRRGYEQFF.

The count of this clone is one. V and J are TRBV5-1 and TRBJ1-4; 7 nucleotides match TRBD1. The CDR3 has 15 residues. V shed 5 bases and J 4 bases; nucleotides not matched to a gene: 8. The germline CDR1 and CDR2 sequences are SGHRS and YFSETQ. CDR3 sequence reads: CASRKGTAGNEKLFF. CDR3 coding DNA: TGCGCCAGCAGAAAGGGGACAGCCGGTAATGAAAAACTGTTTTTT.

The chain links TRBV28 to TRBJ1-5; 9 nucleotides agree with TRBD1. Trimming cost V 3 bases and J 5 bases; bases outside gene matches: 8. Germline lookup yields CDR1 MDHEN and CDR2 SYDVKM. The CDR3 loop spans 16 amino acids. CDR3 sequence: CASSFGNRGLHQPQHF. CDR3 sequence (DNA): TGTGCCAGCAGTTTTGGAAACAGGGGGCTGCATCAGCCCCAGCATTTT.

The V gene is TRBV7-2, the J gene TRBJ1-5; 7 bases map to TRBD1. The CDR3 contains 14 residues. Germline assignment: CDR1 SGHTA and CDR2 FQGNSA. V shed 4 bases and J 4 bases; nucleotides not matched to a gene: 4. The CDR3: CASSSQGWNQPQHF. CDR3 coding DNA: TGTGCCAGCAGCTCACAGGGGTGGAATCAGCCCCAGCATTTT.

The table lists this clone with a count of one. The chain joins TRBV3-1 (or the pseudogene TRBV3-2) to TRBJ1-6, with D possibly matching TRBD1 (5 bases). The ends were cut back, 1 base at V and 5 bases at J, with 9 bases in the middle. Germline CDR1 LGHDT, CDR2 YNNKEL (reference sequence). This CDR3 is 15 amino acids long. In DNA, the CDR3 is TGTGCCAGCAGCCAAGGAGCAGGGAATAATTCACCCCTCCACTTT. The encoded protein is CASSQGAGNNSPLHF.

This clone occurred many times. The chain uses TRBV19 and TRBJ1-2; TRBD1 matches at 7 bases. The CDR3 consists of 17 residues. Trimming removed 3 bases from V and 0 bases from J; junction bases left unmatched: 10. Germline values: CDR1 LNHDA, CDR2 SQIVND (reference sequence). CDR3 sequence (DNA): TGTGCCAGTAGTATGGCCCCACAGGGGCTGACTAACTATGGCTACACCTTC. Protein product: CASSMAPQGLTNYGYTF.

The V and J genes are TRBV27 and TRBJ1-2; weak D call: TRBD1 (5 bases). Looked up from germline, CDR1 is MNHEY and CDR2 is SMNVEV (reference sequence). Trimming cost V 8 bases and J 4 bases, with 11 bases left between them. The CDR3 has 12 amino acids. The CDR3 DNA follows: TGTGCCAGCGGGACTTTCCCCTATGGCTACACCTTC. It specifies CASGTFPYGYTF.

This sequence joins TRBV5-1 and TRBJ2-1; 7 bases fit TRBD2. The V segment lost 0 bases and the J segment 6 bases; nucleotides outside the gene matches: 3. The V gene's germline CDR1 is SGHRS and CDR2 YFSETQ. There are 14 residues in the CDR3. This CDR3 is CASSLERGTNEQFF. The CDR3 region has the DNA TGCGCCAGCAGCTTGGAGCGGGGAACCAATGAGCAGTTCTTC.

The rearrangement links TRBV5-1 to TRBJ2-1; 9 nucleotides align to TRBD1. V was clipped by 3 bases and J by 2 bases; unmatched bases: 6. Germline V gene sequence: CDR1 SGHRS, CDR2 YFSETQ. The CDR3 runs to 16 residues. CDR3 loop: CASSSSGTGTYNEQFF. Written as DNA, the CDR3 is TGCGCCAGCAGCTCCTCCGGGACAGGGACCTACAATGAGCAGTTCTTC.

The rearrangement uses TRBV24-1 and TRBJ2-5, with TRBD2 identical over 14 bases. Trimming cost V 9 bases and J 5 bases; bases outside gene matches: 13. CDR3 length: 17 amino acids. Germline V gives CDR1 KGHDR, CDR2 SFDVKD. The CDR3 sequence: CATRGTSGSIGSETQYF. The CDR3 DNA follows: TGTGCCACCCGCGGGACTAGCGGGAGTATAGGGTCGGAGACCCAGTACTTC.

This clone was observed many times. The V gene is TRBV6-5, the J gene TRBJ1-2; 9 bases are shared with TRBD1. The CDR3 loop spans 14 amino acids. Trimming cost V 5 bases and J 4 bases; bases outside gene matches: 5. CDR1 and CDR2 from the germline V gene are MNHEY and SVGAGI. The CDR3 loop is CASSRQGGRYGYTF. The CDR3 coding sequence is TGTGCCAGCAGTCGACAGGGGGGACGCTATGGCTACACCTTC.

This CDR3 is CAWGGRGLTARAETQYF. CDR3 nucleotides: TGTGCCTGGGGAGGAAGGGGCCTCACCGCTCGGGCAGAGACCCAGTACTTC. This rearrangement joins TRBV30 to TRBJ2-5; D possibly matches TRBD1 or TRBD2 (5 bases each). CDR3 size: 17 residues. V was pared by 5 bases and J by 4 bases, with 26 bases between. CDR1 is GTSNPN, CDR2 SVGIG, per germline (reference sequence).

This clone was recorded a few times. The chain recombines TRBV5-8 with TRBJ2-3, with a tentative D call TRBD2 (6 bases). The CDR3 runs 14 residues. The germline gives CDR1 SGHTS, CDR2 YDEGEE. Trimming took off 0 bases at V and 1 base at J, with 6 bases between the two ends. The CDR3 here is CASSLGGGTDTQYF. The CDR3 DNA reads TGTGCCAGCAGCTTGGGGGGGGGCACAGATACGCAGTATTTT. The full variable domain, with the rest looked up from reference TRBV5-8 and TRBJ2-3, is EAGVTQSPTHLIKTRGQQATLRCSPISGHTSVYWYQQALGLGLQFLLWYDEGEERNRGNFPPRFSGRQFPNYSSELNVNALELEDSALYLCASSLGGGTDTQYFGPGTRLTVL.